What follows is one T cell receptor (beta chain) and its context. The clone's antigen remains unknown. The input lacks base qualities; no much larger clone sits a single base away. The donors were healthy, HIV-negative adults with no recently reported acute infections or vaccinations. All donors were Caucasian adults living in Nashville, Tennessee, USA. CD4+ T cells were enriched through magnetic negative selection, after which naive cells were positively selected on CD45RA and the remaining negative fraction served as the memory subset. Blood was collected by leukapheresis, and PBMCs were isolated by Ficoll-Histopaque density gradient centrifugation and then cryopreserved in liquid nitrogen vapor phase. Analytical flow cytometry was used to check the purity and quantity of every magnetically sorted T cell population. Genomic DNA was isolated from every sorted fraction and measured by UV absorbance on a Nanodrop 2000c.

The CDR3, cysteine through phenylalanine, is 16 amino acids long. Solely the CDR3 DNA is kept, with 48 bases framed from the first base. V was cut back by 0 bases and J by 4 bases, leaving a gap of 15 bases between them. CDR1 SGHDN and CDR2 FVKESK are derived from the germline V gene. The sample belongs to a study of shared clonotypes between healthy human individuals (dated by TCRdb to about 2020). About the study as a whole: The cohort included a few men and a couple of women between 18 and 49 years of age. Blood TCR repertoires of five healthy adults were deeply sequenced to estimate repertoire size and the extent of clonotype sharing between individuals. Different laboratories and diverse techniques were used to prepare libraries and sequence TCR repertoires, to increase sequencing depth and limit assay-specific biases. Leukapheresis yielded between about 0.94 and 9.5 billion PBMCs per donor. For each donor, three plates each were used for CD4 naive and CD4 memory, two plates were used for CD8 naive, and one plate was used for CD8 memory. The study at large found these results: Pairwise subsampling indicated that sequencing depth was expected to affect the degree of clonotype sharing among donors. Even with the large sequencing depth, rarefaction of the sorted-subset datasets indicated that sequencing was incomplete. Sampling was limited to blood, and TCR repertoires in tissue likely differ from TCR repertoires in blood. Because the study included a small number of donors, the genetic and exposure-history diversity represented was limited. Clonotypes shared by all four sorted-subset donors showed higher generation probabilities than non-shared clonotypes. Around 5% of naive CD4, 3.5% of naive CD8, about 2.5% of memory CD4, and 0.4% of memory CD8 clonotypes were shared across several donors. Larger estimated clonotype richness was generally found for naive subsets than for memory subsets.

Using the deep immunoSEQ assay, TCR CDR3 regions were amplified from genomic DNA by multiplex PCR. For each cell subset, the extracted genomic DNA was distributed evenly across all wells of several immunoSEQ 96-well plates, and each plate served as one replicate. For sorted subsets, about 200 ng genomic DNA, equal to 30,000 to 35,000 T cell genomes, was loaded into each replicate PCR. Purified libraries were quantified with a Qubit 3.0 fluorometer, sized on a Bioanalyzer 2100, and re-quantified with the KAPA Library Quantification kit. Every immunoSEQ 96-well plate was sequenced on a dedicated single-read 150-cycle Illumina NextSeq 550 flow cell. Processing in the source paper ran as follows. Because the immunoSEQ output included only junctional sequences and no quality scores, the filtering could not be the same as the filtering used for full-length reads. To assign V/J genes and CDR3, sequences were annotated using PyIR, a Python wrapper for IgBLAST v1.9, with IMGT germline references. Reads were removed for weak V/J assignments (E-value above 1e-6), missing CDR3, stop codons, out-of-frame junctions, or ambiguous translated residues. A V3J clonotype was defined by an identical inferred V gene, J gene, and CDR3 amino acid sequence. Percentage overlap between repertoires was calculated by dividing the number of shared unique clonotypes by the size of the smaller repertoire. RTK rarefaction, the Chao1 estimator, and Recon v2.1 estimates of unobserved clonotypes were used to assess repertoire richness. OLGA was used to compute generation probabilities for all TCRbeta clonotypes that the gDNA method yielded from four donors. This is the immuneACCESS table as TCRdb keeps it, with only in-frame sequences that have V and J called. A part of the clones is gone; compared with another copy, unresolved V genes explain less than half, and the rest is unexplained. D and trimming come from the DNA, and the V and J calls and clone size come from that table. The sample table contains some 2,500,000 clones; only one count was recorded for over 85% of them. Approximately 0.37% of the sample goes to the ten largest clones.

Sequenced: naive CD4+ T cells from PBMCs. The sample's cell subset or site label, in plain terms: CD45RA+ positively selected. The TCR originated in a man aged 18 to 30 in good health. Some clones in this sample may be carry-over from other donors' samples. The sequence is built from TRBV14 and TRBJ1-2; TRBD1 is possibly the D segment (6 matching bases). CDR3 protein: CASSQDLSGRGYGYTF. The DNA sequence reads TGTGCCAGCAGCCAAGATCTTTCGGGCAGGGGCTATGGCTACACCTTC.